This is a list of T cell receptor beta chains from one sample in a study of T cell repertoires in cytomegalovirus infection. These TCRs' antigens remain unknown. TCRdb analysed the reads with MiXCR anew, one entry per CDR3 protein. The sample shows roughly 800,000 distinct CDR3 sequences, around 29% of them seen only once. Source: cultured CD8+ T cells from PBMCs, taken from culture after CMV antigen stimulation. The receptors were sampled from a human donor in good health (CMV status not recorded). Some clones in this sample may be carry-over from other donors' samples. Both conserved end residues are part of each CDR3. D genes are given only for firm matches. Size tells how often a clone was seen (once, few, many) or the class of an expanded clone, and some rows leave it out.

NA NA TRBJ1-5 TRBV4-2 TGTGCCAGCAGCCCCCGATGGCCTAGCAATCAGCCCCAGCATTTT CASSPRWPSNQPQHF
NA NA TRBJ2-5 TRBV20-1 TGCAGTGCCCGGGACTCCGGGATAGAGACCCAGTACTTC CSARDSGIETQYF
TRBD2 NA TRBJ2-3 TRBV6-2/TRBV6-3 TGTGCCAGCAGAGAGCGGGGGCCCCACACAGATACGCAGTATTTT CASRERGPHTDTQYF
TRBD2 NA TRBJ2-1 TRBV5-4 TGTGCCAGCAGCTTGGACCATCGACTAGCGGGAAGCTCCTACAATGAGCAGTTCTTC CASSLDHRLAGSSYNEQFF
NA NA TRBJ1-1 TRBV9 TGTGCCAGCAGCGTAGACGGCAGGTCGACGGCCCAAGCTTTCTTT CASSVDGRSTAQAFF
TRBD2 many TRBJ2-2 TRBV12-3/TRBV12-4 TGTGCCAGCAGATTACTAGCGGGTGGCAACACCGGGGAGCTGTTTTTT CASRLLAGGNTGELFF
TRBD1 many TRBJ2-7 TRBV12-5 TGTGCTAGTGGTCCCCAACTTCCCGGGACAGGGAAATCCTACGAGCAGTACTTC CASGPQLPGTGKSYEQYF
NA NA TRBJ2-4 TRBV7-9 TGTGCCAGCAGCTTAGTGGTGGCCAAAAACATTCAGTACTTC CASSLVVAKNIQYF
NA NA TRBJ2-7 TRBV6-8 TGTGCCAGCAGTTACTCGTGGGGTGACTACGAGCAGTACTTC CASSYSWGDYEQYF
NA NA TRBJ1-5 TRBV20-1 TGCAGTGCTAGAGCTAGGGTAGATTCACCGTCCAATCAGCCCCAGCATTTT CSARARVDSPSNQPQHF
NA many TRBJ1-2 TRBV7-8 TGTGCCAGCAGCTTAGTTGGGGGGCAGGATGGCTACACCTTC CASSLVGGQDGYTF
TRBD2 few TRBJ2-3 TRBV2 TGTGCCAGCAGTCAACTAGCGGGGGGCTCCGGAGATACGCAGTATTTT CASSQLAGGSGDTQYF
NA once TRBJ1-1 TRBV19 TGTGCCAGTAGCCTCCCTGTGGGGGCGAACACTGAAGCTTTCTTT CASSLPVGANTEAFF
TRBD1 once TRBJ2-5 TRBV5-1 TGCGCCAGCAGCGCGGGACAGGGAAGCCTCCAAGAGACCCAGTACTTC CASSAGQGSLQETQYF
TRBD1 few TRBJ2-1 TRBV14 TGTGCCAGCAGCCGCTTGAGGGGGCGTGATGAGCAGTTCTTC CASSRLRGRDEQFF
TRBD2 NA TRBJ2-3 TRBV12-3/TRBV12-4 TGTGCCAGCTCCCATGGGGGACTAGCTTCTACAGATACGCAGTATTTT CASSHGGLASTDTQYF
NA few TRBJ1-1 TRBV28 TGTGCCAGCTTTTCCAACCGGGCATCAAATGAAGCTTTCTTT CASFSNRASNEAFF
NA NA TRBJ1-6 TRBV6-1 TGTGCCAGCAGCTCACGGGGAGGGGCTCTTAATTCACCCCTCCACTTT CASSSRGGALNSPLHF
TRBD1 few TRBJ1-5 TRBV4-1 TGCGCCAGCAGCCAAGGGCCAGCCGGGACAGGGGTTCAGCCCCAGCATTTT CASSQGPAGTGVQPQHF
TRBD2 few TRBJ2-5 TRBV12-3/TRBV12-4 TGTGCCAGCAGGGGGGGACTAGCGGGGGGGCGGGAGACCCAGTACTTT CASRGGLAGGRETQYF
TRBD1 many TRBJ1-1 TRBV11-2 TGTGCCAGCAGCCCCGCCCCACAGGGGTTTCCTTTCTTT CASSPAPQGFPFF
TRBD2 NA TRBJ2-1 TRBV5-4 TGTGCCAGCAGCTTGGGGCCAGCGGGGGACAATGAGCAGTTCTTC CASSLGPAGDNEQFF
TRBD2 NA TRBJ2-1 TRBV19 TGTGCCAGCCGGACTAGCGGGGCTCTCGGGGATGAGCAGTTCTTC CASRTSGALGDEQFF
NA few TRBJ2-5 TRBV5-1 TGTGCCAGCAGCTTTAATGGAGAGACCCAGTACTTC CASSFNGETQYF
NA NA TRBJ2-2 TRBV29-1 TGCAGCGTTGATACAGAAAACACCGGGGAGCTGTTTTTT CSVDTENTGELFF
NA NA TRBJ1-6 TRBV23-1 TGCGCCAGCAGTCAATCCCCCCTCGTGGTAGTGGGCACCCCCTATAATTCACCCCTCCACTTT CASSQSPLVVVGTPYNSPLHF
NA few TRBJ2-2 TRBV5-6 TGTGCCAGCAGCTTGGGAGACTACGTGGGCACCGGGGAGCTGTTTTTT CASSLGDYVGTGELFF
TRBD1 many TRBJ1-1 TRBV19 TGTGCCAGTCTTCGGGGGACAGGGATGAACACTGAAGCTTTCTTT CASLRGTGMNTEAFF
NA few TRBJ1-6 TRBV7-9 TGTGCCAGCAGCTTAGTGCAGGGGTCGAATTCACCCCTCCACTTT CASSLVQGSNSPLHF
NA few TRBJ1-3 TRBV7-9 TGTGCCAGCAGCCGGGATGGAAACACCATATATTTT CASSRDGNTIYF
NA few TRBJ1-2 TRBV23-1 TGCGCCAGCAGTCAATCGCGGGACACTCCCTTAGCTAACTATGGCTACACCTTC CASSQSRDTPLANYGYTF
TRBD1 NA TRBJ1-2 TRBV7-9 TGTGCCAGCAGCTTACATGAGACAGGGAACTATGGCTACACCTTC CASSLHETGNYGYTF
TRBD1 NA TRBJ2-2 TRBV4-1 TGCGCCAGCAGGGACAGGACAAAGAACACCAGGGAGCTGTTTTTT CASRDRTKNTRELFF
NA NA TRBJ1-6 TRBV10-3 TGTGCCATCTTTACCGGGACATCCGTACACTTT CAIFTGTSVHF
NA NA TRBJ1-5 TRBV19 TGTGCCAGTAGTATAGTCCGGGTTAACCAGCCCCAGCATTTT CASSIVRVNQPQHF
NA once TRBJ1-1 TRBV10-3 TGTGCCATCAGTGAGTCTATAAGAGTTGTCGAAGCTTTCTTT CAISESIRVVEAFF
NA NA TRBJ1-5 TRBV6-2/TRBV6-3 TGTGCCAGCAGTGAAAGTACCCCCCCAGGGGGCAATCAGCCCCAGCATTTT CASSESTPPGGNQPQHF
NA NA TRBJ2-5 TRBV5-4 TGTGCCAGCAGCCTCGGGGTCACAGAGACCCAGTACTTC CASSLGVTETQYF
TRBD1 NA TRBJ2-7 TRBV5-1 TGCGCCAGCAGCCTGGACAGGGAGCTCGACGAGCAGTACTTC CASSLDRELDEQYF
NA NA TRBJ2-1 TRBV5-1 TGCGCCAGCAGGCCTCCTGAAGTTTACAATGAGCAGTTCTTC CASRPPEVYNEQFF
NA NA TRBJ1-4 TRBV7-9 TGTGCCAGCAGGGCTGGGACTAATGAAAAACTGTTTTTT CASRAGTNEKLFF
TRBD1 many TRBJ1-1 TRBV28 TGTGCCAGCAGGACAGGGGGCAACCGGGGGACTGAAGCTTTCTTT CASRTGGNRGTEAFF
TRBD1 NA TRBJ1-2 TRBV20-1 TGCAGTGCTAGTGACAGGGTACGAGCCCTGAACTATGGCTACACCTTC CSASDRVRALNYGYTF
NA NA TRBJ2-1 TRBV7-6 TGTGCCAGCAGCTTAGCCTGGGGGGCCGGAAATGAGCAGTTCTTC CASSLAWGAGNEQFF
NA many TRBJ2-3 TRBV7-2 TGTGCCAGCAGCCTAAAGGACTATAACACAGATACGCAGTATTTT CASSLKDYNTDTQYF